Here is one T cell receptor beta chain with its context. Its antigen is currently not known. Base qualities are not provided; no much larger clone lies one nucleotide away. These data are taken from a study of cytomegalovirus exposure and HLA in healthy donors (dated by TCRdb to the late 2010s). In terms of the full investigation: A later analysis indicated that the roughly 130 validation repertoires were generated on the platform also employed for the 700 or so repertoires of the first cohort. The study aimed to test whether cataloging public T cell receptors could reveal signatures of past pathogen exposure. A separate validation cohort of 90 to 150 different subjects was used in addition to the approximately 610-subject first cohort. To predict cytomegalovirus infection status, the study brought together high-throughput TCR immunosequencing, statistical association of individual TCRs with disease status, and machine learning. Broader findings and caveats from the paper: A later analysis had no HLA typing for the validation cohort, so co-occurrence there was scored across all 110 or so repertoires. In vitro tests confirmed that a few of the cytomegalovirus-associated TCR beta chains recognize cytomegalovirus antigens. In a later analysis, TCRs clustered in the first cohort were found to also tend to co-occur in the 100 to 150 validation repertoires, with approximately 94% of cluster scores above 0. Across donors, most TCR sequences were observed very rarely, whereas some public TCRs were present in many individuals. A total of roughly 160 TCR beta chains were listed by the study as associated with cytomegalovirus. According to the authors, the approach could potentially be generalized to other disease states and immunological phenotypes. The classifier was reported to diagnose cytomegalovirus status with high specificity and sensitivity in both the original cohort and the validation cohort.

The CDR3 covers 15 residues, taking in both the cysteine and the phenylalanine. Solely the CDR3 DNA is kept, with 45 bases framed from the first base. The germline ends are 15 bases apart after V is trimmed by 7 bases and J by 3 bases. The library relied on the immunoSEQ multiplex PCR assay. As for how the authors treated the data: A statistical classification framework was built for diagnosing cytomegalovirus status from the catalog of TCR beta chain sequences. Not all clones reach the TCRdb copy of this immuneACCESS table, which keeps in-frame sequences only. Checked studies attribute under half of the gap to unresolved V genes and leave the rest unexplained. That table supplies the V and J calls and clone size; D and trimming were determined from the DNA. This sample holds tens of thousands of clones; roughly 91% were observed only once. The top ten clonotypes cover 2% to 2.5% of the sample. Donors formed part of the validation cohort, which comprised about 120 subjects and was distinct from the first cohort of 670 or so subjects.

The sequence was collected from a woman aged 30 to 39 in good health and CMV-seronegative. Material: PBMCs. The chain is encoded by TRBV23-1 joined to TRBJ2-2; no D gene is confidently identified. TRBV23-1 is an open reading frame whose function is uncertain. The CDR3 region reads CASTPVGLDTGELFF. The nucleotides read TGCGCCAGCACCCCCGTGGGCCTCGACACCGGGGAGCTGTTTTTT.